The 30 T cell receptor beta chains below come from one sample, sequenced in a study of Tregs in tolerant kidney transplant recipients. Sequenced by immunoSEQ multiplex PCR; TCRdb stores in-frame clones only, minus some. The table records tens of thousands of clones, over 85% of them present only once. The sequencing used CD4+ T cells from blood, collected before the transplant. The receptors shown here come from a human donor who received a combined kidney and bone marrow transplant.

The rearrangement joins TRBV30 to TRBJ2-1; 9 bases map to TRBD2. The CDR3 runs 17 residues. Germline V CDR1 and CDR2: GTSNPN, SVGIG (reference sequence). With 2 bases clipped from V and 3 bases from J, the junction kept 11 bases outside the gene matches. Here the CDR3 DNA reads TGTGCCTGGAGTTCTCTCCTAGCGGGGACCCACTACAATGAGCAGTTCTTC. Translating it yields CAWSSLLAGTHYNEQFF.

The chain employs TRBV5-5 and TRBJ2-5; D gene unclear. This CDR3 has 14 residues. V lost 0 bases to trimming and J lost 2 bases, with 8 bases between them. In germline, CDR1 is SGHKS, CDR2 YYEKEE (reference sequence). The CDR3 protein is CASSLEPRQETQYF. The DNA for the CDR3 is TGTGCCAGCAGCTTGGAACCGAGACAAGAGACCCAGTACTTC.

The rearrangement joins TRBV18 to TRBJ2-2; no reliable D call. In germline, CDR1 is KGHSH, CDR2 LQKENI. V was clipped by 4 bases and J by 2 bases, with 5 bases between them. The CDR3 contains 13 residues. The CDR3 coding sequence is TGTGCCAGCTCACTACATAACACCGGGGAGCTGTTTTTT. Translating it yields CASSLHNTGELFF.

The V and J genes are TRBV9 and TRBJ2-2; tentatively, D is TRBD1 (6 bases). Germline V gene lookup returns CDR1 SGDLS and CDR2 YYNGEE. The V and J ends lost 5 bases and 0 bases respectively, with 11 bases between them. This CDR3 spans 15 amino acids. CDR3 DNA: TGTGCCAGCAGTCCGGGACACGCGAACACCGGGGAGCTGTTTTTT. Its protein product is CASSPGHANTGELFF.

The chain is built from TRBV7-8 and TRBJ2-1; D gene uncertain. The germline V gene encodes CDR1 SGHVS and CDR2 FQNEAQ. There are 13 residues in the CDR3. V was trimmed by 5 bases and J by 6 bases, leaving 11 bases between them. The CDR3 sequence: CASSNRRFNEQFF. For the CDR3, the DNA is TGTGCCAGCAGCAACAGACGGTTCAATGAGCAGTTCTTC.

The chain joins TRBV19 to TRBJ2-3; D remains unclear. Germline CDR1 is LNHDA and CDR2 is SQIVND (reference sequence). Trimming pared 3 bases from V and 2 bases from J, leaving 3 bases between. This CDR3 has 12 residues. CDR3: CASSINTDTQYF. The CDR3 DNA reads TGTGCCAGTAGTATTAACACAGATACGCAGTATTTT.

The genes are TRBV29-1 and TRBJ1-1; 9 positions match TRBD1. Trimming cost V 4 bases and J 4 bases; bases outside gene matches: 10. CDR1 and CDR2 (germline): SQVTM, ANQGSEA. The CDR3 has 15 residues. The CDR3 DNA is TGCAGCGTTGGGCCGCTTCCGGGACAGGGCACTGAAGCTTTCTTT. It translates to CSVGPLPGQGTEAFF.

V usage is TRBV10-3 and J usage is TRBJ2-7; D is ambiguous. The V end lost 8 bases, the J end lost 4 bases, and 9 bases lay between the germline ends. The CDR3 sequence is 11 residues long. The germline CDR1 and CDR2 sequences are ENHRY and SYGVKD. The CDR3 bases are TGTGCCATCCAGACACAATACGAGCAGTACTTC. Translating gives CAIQTQYEQYF.

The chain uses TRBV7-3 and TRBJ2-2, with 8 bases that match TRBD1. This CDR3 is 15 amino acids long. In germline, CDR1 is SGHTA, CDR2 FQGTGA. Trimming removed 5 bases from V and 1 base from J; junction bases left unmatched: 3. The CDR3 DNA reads TGTGCCAGCAGCCACGGACAGGGGAACACCGGGGAGCTGTTTTTT. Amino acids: CASSHGQGNTGELFF.

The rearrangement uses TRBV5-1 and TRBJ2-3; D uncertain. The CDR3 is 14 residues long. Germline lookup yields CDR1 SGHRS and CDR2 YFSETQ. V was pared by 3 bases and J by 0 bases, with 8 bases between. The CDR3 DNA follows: TGCGCCAGCAGCTCTTTTAGAAGCACAGATACGCAGTATTTT. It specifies CASSSFRSTDTQYF.

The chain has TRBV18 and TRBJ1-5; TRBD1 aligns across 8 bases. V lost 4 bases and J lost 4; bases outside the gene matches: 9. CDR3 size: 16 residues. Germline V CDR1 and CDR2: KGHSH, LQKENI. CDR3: CASSRVQGAGNQPQHF. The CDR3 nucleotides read TGTGCCAGCTCACGAGTTCAGGGGGCAGGAAATCAGCCCCAGCATTTT.

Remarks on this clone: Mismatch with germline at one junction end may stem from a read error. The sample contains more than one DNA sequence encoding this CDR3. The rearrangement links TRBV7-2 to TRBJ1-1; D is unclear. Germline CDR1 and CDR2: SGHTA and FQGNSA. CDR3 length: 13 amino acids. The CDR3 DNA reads TGTGCCAGCAGCTTAGATCCATCCACTGAAGCTTTCTTC. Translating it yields CASSLDPSTEAFF. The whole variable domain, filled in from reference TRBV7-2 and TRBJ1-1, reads GAGVSQSPSNKVTEKGKDVELRCDPISGHTALYWYRQSLGQGLEFLIYFQGNSAPDKSGLPSDRFSAERTGGSVSTLTIQRTQQEDSAVYLCASSLDPSTEAFFGQGTRLTVV.

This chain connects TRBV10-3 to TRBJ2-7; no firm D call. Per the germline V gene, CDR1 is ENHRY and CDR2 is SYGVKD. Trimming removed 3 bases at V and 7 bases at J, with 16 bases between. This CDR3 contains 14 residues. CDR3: CAISERPPVVEQYF. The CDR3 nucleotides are TGTGCCATCAGTGAACGCCCCCCAGTCGTTGAGCAGTACTTC.

DNA of the CDR3: TGTGCCAGCAGCTTACTTGGCAGGGACACTGAAGCTTTCTTT. This sequence encodes CASSLLGRDTEAFF. The genes are TRBV7-3 and TRBJ1-1; tentative D call: TRBD1 (5 bases). The germline V and J ends were trimmed by 2 bases and 3 bases, with 10 bases remaining between them. Germline V lookup: CDR1 SGHTA, CDR2 FQGTGA. The CDR3 totals 14 residues. The entire variable domain, with the rest obtained from reference TRBV7-3 and TRBJ1-1, is as follows: GAGVSQTPSNKVTEKGKYVELRCDPISGHTALYWYRQSLGQGPEFLIYFQGTGAADDSGLPNDRFFAVRPEGSVSTLKIQRTERGDSAVYLCASSLLGRDTEAFFGQGTRLTVV.

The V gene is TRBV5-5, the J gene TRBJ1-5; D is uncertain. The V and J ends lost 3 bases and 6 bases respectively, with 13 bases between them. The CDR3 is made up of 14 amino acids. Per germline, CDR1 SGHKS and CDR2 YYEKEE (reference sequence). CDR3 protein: CASSSTDYSQPQHF. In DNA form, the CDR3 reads TGTGCCAGCAGCTCGACCGATTACAGTCAGCCCCAGCATTTT.

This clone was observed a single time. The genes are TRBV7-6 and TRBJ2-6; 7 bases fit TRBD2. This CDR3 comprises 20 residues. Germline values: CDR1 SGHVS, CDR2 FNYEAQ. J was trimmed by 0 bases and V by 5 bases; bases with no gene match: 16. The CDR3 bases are TGTGCCAGCAGCCGTAACAATCACGGGAGGCCCGACTCTGGGGCCAACGTCCTGACTTTC. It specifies CASSRNNHGRPDSGANVLTF.

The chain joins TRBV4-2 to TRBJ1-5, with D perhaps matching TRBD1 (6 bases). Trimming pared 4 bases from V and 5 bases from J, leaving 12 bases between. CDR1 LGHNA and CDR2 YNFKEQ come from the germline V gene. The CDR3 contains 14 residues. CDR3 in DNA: TGTGCCAGCAGCCCTTTCCACAGGGATCAGCCCCAGCATTTT. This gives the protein CASSPFHRDQPQHF.

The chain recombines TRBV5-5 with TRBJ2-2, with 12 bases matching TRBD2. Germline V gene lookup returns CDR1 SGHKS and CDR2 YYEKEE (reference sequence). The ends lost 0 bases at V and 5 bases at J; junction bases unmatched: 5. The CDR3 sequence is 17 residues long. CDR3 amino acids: CASSLASGRAWTGELFF. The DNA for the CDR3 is TGTGCCAGCAGCTTGGCTAGCGGGAGGGCCTGGACCGGGGAGCTGTTTTTT.

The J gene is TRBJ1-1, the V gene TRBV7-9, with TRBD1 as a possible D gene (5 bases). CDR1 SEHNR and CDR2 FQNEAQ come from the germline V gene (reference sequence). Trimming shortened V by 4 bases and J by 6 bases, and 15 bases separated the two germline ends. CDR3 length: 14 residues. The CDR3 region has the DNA TGTGCCAGCAGCTCAAGGGCAGGGTTTTCTGAAGCTTTCTTT. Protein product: CASSSRAGFSEAFF.

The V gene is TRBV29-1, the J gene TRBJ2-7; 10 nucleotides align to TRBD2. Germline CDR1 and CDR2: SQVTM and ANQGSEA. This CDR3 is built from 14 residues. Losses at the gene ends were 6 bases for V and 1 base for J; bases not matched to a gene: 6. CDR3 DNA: TGCAGCGTCGCCAGGACTAGCGGATCCTACGAGCAGTACTTC. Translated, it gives CSVARTSGSYEQYF.

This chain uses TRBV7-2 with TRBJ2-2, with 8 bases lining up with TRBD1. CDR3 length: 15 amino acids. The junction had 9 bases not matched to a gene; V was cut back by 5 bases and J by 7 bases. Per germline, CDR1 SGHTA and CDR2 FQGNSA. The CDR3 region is CASSPPGQDNGELFF. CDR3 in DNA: TGTGCCAGCAGCCCTCCGGGACAGGACAACGGGGAGCTGTTTTTT. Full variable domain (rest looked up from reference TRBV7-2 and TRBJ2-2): GAGVSQSPSNKVTEKGKDVELRCDPISGHTALYWYRQSLGQGLEFLIYFQGNSAPDKSGLPSDRFSAERTGGSVSTLTIQRTQQEDSAVYLCASSPPGQDNGELFFGEGSRLTVL.

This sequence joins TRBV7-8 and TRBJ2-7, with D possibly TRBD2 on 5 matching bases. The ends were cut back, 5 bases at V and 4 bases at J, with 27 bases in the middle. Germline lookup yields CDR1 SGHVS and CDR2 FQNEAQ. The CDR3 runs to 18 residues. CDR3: CASSPWLVSGRVEYEQYF. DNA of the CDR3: TGTGCCAGCAGCCCCTGGTTAGTGAGCGGCAGAGTGGAGTACGAGCAGTACTTC.

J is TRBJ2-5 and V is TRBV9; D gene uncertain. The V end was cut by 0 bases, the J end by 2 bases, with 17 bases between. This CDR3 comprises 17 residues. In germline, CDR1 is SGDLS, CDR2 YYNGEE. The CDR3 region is CASSVAPKSTHQETQYF. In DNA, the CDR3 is TGTGCCAGCAGCGTAGCCCCAAAAAGTACACATCAAGAGACCCAGTACTTC.

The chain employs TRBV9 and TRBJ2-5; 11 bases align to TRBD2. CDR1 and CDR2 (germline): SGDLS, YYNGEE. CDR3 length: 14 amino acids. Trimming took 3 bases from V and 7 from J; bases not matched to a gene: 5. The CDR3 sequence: CASSASSGRRTQYF. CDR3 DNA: TGTGCCAGCAGCGCGTCTAGCGGGAGGCGGACCCAGTACTTC.

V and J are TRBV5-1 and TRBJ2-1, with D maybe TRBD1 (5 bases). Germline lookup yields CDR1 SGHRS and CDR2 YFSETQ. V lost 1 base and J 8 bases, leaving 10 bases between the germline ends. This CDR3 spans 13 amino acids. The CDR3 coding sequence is TGCGCCAGCAGCTTGACAACAGGTCATGAGCAGTTCTTC. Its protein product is CASSLTTGHEQFF.

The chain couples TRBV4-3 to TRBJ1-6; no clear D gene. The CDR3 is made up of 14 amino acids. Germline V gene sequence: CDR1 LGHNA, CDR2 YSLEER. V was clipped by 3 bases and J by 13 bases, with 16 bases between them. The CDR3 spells CASSHQGRESPLHF. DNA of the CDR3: TGCGCCAGCAGCCATCAAGGGAGGGAGTCTCCCCTCCACTTT.

In nucleotides, the CDR3 is TGTGCCAGCAGTTCGACGTATCGGACTAGCGGCGCATACTACGAGCAGTACTTC. This codes for CASSSTYRTSGAYYEQYF. The V gene is TRBV28, the J gene TRBJ2-7; TRBD2 matches at 10 bases. The CDR3 extends over 18 amino acids. Trimming cost V 4 bases and J 3 bases; bases outside gene matches: 15. Germline V CDR1 and CDR2: MDHEN, SYDVKM.

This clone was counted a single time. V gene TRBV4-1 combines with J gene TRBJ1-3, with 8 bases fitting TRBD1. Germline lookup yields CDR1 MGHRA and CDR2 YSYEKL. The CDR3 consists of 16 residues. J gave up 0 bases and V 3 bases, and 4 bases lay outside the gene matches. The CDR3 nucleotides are TGCGCCAGCAGCCATGCAGGGACAGGCTCTGGAAACACCATATATTTT. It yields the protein CASSHAGTGSGNTIYF.

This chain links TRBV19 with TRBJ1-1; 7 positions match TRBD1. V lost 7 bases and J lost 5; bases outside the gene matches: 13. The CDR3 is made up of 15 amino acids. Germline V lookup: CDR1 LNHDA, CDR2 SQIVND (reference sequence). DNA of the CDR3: TGTGCCAGTATAGGGGCAGGGGGTCTGGGGACTGAAGCTTTCTTT. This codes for CASIGAGGLGTEAFF.

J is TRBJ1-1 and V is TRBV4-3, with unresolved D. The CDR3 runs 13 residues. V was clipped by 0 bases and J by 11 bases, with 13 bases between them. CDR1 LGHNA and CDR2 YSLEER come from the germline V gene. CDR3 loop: CASSQDLAVTAFF. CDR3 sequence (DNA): TGCGCCAGCAGCCAAGATCTGGCGGTGACGGCTTTCTTT.